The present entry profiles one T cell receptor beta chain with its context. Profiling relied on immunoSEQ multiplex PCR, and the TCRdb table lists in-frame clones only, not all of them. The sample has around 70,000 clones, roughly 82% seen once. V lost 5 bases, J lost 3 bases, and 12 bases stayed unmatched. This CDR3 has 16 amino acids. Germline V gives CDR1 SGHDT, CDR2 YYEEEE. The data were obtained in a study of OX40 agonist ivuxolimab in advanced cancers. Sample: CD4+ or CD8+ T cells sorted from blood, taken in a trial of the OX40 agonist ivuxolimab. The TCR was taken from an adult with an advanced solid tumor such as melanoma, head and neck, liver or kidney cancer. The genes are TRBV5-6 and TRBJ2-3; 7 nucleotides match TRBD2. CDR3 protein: CASSLRRGSGTDTQYF. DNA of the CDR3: TGTGCCAGCAGTCTCAGGCGGGGGTCTGGGACAGATACGCAGTATTTT.